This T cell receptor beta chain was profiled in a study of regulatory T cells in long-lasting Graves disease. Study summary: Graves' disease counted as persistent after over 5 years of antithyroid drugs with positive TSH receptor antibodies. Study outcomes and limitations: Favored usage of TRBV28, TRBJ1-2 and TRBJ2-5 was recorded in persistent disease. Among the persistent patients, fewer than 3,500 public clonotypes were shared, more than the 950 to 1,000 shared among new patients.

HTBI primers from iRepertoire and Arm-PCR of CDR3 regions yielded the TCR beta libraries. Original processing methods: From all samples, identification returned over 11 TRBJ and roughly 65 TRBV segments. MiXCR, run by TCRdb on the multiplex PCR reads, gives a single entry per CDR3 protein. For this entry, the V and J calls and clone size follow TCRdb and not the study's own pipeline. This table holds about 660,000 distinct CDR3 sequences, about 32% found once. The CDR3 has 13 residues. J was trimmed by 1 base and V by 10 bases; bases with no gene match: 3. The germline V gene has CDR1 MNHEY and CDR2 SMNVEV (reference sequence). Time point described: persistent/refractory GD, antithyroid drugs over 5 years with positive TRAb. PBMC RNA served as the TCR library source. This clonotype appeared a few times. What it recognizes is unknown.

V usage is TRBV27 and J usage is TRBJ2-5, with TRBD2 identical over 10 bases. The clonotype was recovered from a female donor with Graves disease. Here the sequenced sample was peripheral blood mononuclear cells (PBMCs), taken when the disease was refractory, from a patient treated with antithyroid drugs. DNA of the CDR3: TGTGCCACCCGGACTAGCGGCCAAGAGACCCAGTACTTC. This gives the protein CATRTSGQETQYF.